One sample yielded the 14 T cell receptor beta chains listed below, sequenced in a study of shared clonotypes between healthy human individuals. In the naive CD8 group, cells lacked CD45RO and were positively selected for CCR7, so terminally differentiated effector memory CD45RA+ cells were left out. Generated by immunoSEQ multiplex PCR, the TCRdb table keeps only in-frame clones and is missing some. The data contain over 2,000,000 clones, approximately 92% of them singletons. The sample consisted of naive CD8+ T cells from PBMCs. These receptors were collected from a young man in good health. Some clones in this sample may be carry-over from other donors' samples.

V is TRBV27 and J is TRBJ2-7; D gene unclear. This CDR3 has 16 residues. The ends were cut back, 6 bases at V and 0 bases at J, with 18 bases in the middle. Germline V lookup: CDR1 MNHEY, CDR2 SMNVEV (reference sequence). CDR3 bases: TGTGCCAGCAGCACCAGATGGCAGCAACTCTCCTACGAGCAGTACTTC. Protein product: CASSTRWQQLSYEQYF.

CDR3 sequence reads: CASSQVLIEETQYF. CDR3 coding DNA: TGCGCCAGCAGCCAAGTTTTAATCGAAGAGACCCAGTACTTC. The chain combines TRBV4-1 with TRBJ2-5, with D unclear. Trimming stripped 1 base from V and 3 bases from J, with 9 bases between. CDR1 is MGHRA, CDR2 YSYEKL, per germline. The CDR3 spans 14 residues.

The rearrangement links TRBV7-8 to TRBJ2-2, with 8 bases matching TRBD2. Germline values: CDR1 SGHVS, CDR2 FQNEAQ. This CDR3 has 18 amino acids. Losses at the gene ends were 2 bases for V and 5 bases for J; bases not matched to a gene: 13. The chain's CDR3 is CASSLPPSSGSWTGELFF. The CDR3 DNA sequence: TGTGCCAGCAGCTTACCACCCTCCAGCGGGAGTTGGACCGGGGAGCTGTTTTTT.

This sequence joins TRBV4-3 and TRBJ2-7; TRBD1 matches 7 bases. Trimming took 2 bases from V and 2 from J; bases not matched to a gene: 6. The CDR3 spans 15 residues. Per germline, CDR1 LGHNA and CDR2 YSLEER. The CDR3 DNA sequence: TGCGCCAGCAGCCAAACGACAGGGCGGGCCTACGAGCAGTACTTC. It encodes CASSQTTGRAYEQYF.

The genes are TRBV11-2 and TRBJ1-1; D is perhaps TRBD1 (6 bases). Per the germline V gene, CDR1 is SGHAT and CDR2 is FQNNGV. V was shortened by 1 base and J by 9 bases, with 21 bases between the two germline ends. The CDR3 is 16 amino acids. The CDR3 nucleotides are TGTGCCAGCAGCTTAGCGCAGGGGAGGATTCATGGGAAAGCTTTCTTT. This codes for CASSLAQGRIHGKAFF. Combining the CDR3 with reference TRBV11-2 and TRBJ1-1 gives the whole variable domain EAGVAQSPRYKIIEKRQSVAFWCNPISGHATLYWYQQILGQGPKLLIQFQNNGVVDDSQLPKDRFSAERLKGVDSTLKIQPAKLEDSAVYLCASSLAQGRIHGKAFFGQGTRLTVV.

This chain links TRBV19 with TRBJ1-4, with 7 bases that match TRBD1. There are 15 residues in the CDR3. Germline V CDR1 and CDR2: LNHDA, SQIVND (reference sequence). Trimming removed 4 bases from V and 6 bases from J; junction bases left unmatched: 8. In nucleotides, the CDR3 is TGTGCCAGTAGTACCCCGATGGACAGGCATGAAAAACTGTTTTTT. Translating gives CASSTPMDRHEKLFF.

Concerning this clone: Other DNA sequences in this sample translate to the same CDR3. The CDR3 nucleotides read TGTGCCAGCAGTCTCGGGGGGGCAAACACTGAAGCTTTCTTT. It encodes CASSLGGANTEAFF. V usage is TRBV5-4 and J usage is TRBJ1-1; D is perhaps TRBD1 (6 bases). V lost 5 bases, J lost 2 bases, and 13 bases lay in between. The CDR3 has 14 residues. Germline CDR1 SGHNT, CDR2 YYREEE (reference sequence).

The genes are TRBV9 and TRBJ2-1; 7 nucleotides line up with TRBD2. The V gene's germline CDR1 is SGDLS and CDR2 YYNGEE. V shed 3 bases and J 2 bases; nucleotides not matched to a gene: 5. This CDR3 spans 15 amino acids. CDR3 bases: TGTGCCAGCAGCGGAATAGCGGGCGCCTACAATGAGCAGTTCTTC. Its translation: CASSGIAGAYNEQFF.

This chain links TRBV7-2 with TRBJ1-1; D is possibly TRBD1 (5 bases). With 5 bases removed from V and 3 bases from J, the gap between germline ends came to 13 bases. CDR1 SGHTA and CDR2 FQGNSA come from the germline V gene. This CDR3 comprises 14 residues. The DNA for the CDR3 is TGTGCCAGCAGCCAAAGCGCAGGGCACACTGAAGCTTTCTTT. Its protein product is CASSQSAGHTEAFF.

This chain uses TRBV9 with TRBJ2-1, with 8 nucleotides matching TRBD1. Germline V gene lookup returns CDR1 SGDLS and CDR2 YYNGEE. Unmatched junction bases numbered 12, after V lost 4 bases and J lost 6 bases. The CDR3 length is 16 residues. The CDR3, as DNA: TGTGCCAGCAGCAACGGTGGCAGGGGGCTTATCAATGAGCAGTTCTTC. Translation: CASSNGGRGLINEQFF.

This chain links TRBV29-1 with TRBJ1-4, with 7 bases matching TRBD1. Per germline, CDR1 SQVTM and CDR2 ANQGSEA. Germline trimming cut 2 bases from V and 5 bases from J; bases unmatched to any gene: 5. The CDR3 extends over 14 amino acids. As DNA, the CDR3 is TGCAGCGTTGAAAAACAGGGGAGCAATGAAAAACTGTTTTTT. Residues: CSVEKQGSNEKLFF. Filled out from reference TRBV29-1 and TRBJ1-4, the complete variable domain reads SAVISQKPSRDICQRGTSLTIQCQVDSQVTMMFWYRQQPGQSLTLIATANQGSEATYESGFVIDKFPISRPNLTFSTLTVSNMSPEDSSIYLCSVEKQGSNEKLFFGSGTQLSVL.

This rearrangement joins TRBV11-2 to TRBJ2-1, with D perhaps matching TRBD1 (5 bases). Germline loops: CDR1 SGHAT, CDR2 FQNNGV. The CDR3 has 16 amino acids. Trimming removed 3 bases at V and 6 bases at J, with 18 bases between. DNA for the CDR3: TGTGCCAGCAGCTTCGGACCGCGGTCCAGGGTCAATGAGCAGTTCTTC. Its protein is CASSFGPRSRVNEQFF.

V gene TRBV9 combines with J gene TRBJ2-1; D is possibly TRBD2 (6 bases). The CDR3 length is 16 residues. Germline-derived CDR1 and CDR2 are SGDLS and YYNGEE. V lost 0 bases, J lost 7 bases, and 17 bases lay in between. The CDR3 is CASSVAGRLMLNEQFF. The DNA for the CDR3 is TGTGCCAGCAGCGTAGCGGGGAGGTTAATGTTGAATGAGCAGTTCTTC. Combining the CDR3 with reference TRBV9 and TRBJ2-1 gives the whole variable domain DSGVTQTPKHLITATGQRVTLRCSPRSGDLSVYWYQQSLDQGLQFLIQYYNGEERAKGNILERFSAQQFPDLHSELNLSSLELGDSALYFCASSVAGRLMLNEQFFGPGTRLTVL.

The gene calls are TRBV28 and TRBJ2-7; a weak D match, TRBD2 (5 bases). Germline V gene data show CDR1 as MDHEN and CDR2 as SYDVKM. Trimming cost V 2 bases and J 6 bases, with 14 bases left between them. There are 14 residues in the CDR3. The CDR3 DNA reads as TGTGCCAGCAGTTTAGACGGGGAATATCGCGAGCAGTACTTC. Its protein product is CASSLDGEYREQYF.